This T cell receptor (beta chain) was sequenced during a study of T cell responses to AZD1222 COVID-19 vaccine. Some clones are missing from TCRdb's copy, which holds only in-frame ones; the method was immunoSEQ multiplex PCR. The data hold 100,000 to 150,000 clones, with roughly 89% observed a single time. In regard to this clone: Antigen: not known.

The study, taken as a whole, reports: White British donors predominated, females outnumbered males, and clonal diversity was possibly underestimated. Nearly half of unique spike-specific TCRs reportedly avoided B.1.351 and B.1.1.7 mutated regions. Every sample of the repertoires postdated the peak T cell response.

Pooled together were second doses at about 4 or about 12 weeks. The CDR3 is 14 amino acids. V lost 3 bases and J 2 bases, leaving 12 bases between the germline ends. Germline V gene data show CDR1 as SGHNT and CDR2 as YYREEE (reference sequence). The specimen comprised peripheral blood, sampled 28 days after the second AZD1222 dose. The chain uses TRBV5-4 and TRBJ2-7; possibly TRBD1 for D (6 bases). The source of this sequence is an adult who received the AZD1222 COVID-19 vaccine. The CDR3 DNA follows: TGTGCCAGCAGCTCCCGGGACAACGCCTACGAGCAGTACTTC. Its protein product is CASSSRDNAYEQYF.